One and the same sample provided the 7 T cell receptor beta chains below, sequenced in a study of T cells in Graves' hyperthyroidism and ophthalmopathy (dated by TCRdb to between 2019 and 2020). Receptors were amplified or captured by multiplex PCR. The sequencer was an Illumina HiSeq 2000. Amplification of TCR beta CDR3 regions was carried out from RNA transcripts. The first round of RT-PCR for the TCR CDR3 was performed with the HTBI primer set and the Qiagen OneStep RT-PCR kit. TCRdb handled the public reads itself, with Q25 trimming in fastp and clone calling in MiXCR, and kept productive beta chains. Rows matching on CDR3 protein sequence are summarized as one entry with the most common DNA and genes. The sample table lists around 610,000 distinct CDR3 sequences, around 15% of them with a count of one. The top ten constitute about 4% of the sample. Sequenced material: blood. Receptors originate from a woman aged 40 to 55 with Graves' ophthalmopathy.

This clonotype was found many times. This chain joins TRBV30 and TRBJ1-1; 7 bases map to TRBD1. Losses at the gene ends were 6 bases for V and 8 bases for J; bases not matched to a gene: 9. The CDR3 extends over 12 amino acids. From germline, CDR1 is GTSNPN and CDR2 SVGIG (reference sequence). CDR3 sequence (DNA): TGTGCCTGTAACTTACAGGGGATAGAAGCTTTCTTT. The encoded protein is CACNLQGIEAFF.

This clonotype was counted at least ten times. This rearrangement joins TRBV29-1 to TRBJ2-7, with D possibly matching TRBD1 (6 bases). In germline, CDR1 is SQVTM, CDR2 ANQGSEA. This CDR3 is 11 amino acids long. The germline V and J ends were trimmed by 7 bases and 9 bases, with 16 bases remaining between them. In nucleotides, the CDR3 is TGCAGCGCCTGGACAGCCTGGAGGCAGTACTTC. This translates into CSAWTAWRQYF.

There are many counts of this clonotype. This chain uses TRBV29-1 with TRBJ2-4; tentatively, D is TRBD1 or TRBD2 (7 bases each). Trimming removed 3 bases from V and 6 bases from J, with 12 bases in between. The length of the CDR3 is 13 residues. Germline-derived CDR1 and CDR2 are SQVTM and ANQGSEA. CDR3 sequence (DNA): TGCAGCGTTGATACAGGGGAGGGAAACATTCAGTACTTC. It yields the protein CSVDTGEGNIQYF.

The chain recombines TRBV6-1 with TRBJ2-5, with 12 bases identical to TRBD1. After removal of 5 bases from V and 5 bases from J, the junction contained 9 bases not matched to a gene. Germline V gene sequence: CDR1 MNHNS, CDR2 SASEGT. The CDR3 consists of 16 residues. CDR3 bases: TGTGCCAGCAGTCGGGCCGGGACAGGGGGCGATGAGACCCAGTACTTC. Translated: CASSRAGTGGDETQYF.

This clonotype was found many times. The rearrangement links TRBV28 to TRBJ2-5; D not certain. The ends were cut back, 7 bases at V and 2 bases at J, with 23 bases in the middle. There are 17 residues in the CDR3. Germline CDR1 reads MDHEN; CDR2 reads SYDVKM. CDR3 sequence reads: CASTHLTRRLRQETQYF. Written as DNA, the CDR3 is TGTGCCAGCACACACCTTACACGCCGGTTGCGGCAAGAGACCCAGTACTTC.

The chain recombines TRBV7-4 with TRBJ2-6, with D possibly matching TRBD1 (6 bases). Trimming stripped 4 bases from V and 0 bases from J, with 13 bases between. This CDR3 is built from 17 residues. Germline V gene lookup returns CDR1 SGHVT and CDR2 SQSDAQ. CDR3 loop: CASSSQGRHSGANVLTF. In nucleotides, the CDR3 is TGTGCCAGCAGCTCACAGGGCCGCCACTCTGGGGCCAACGTCCTGACTTTC.

This clonotype was counted only a few times. V and J are TRBV7-2 and TRBJ2-4; D not certain. Trimming cost V 1 base and J 0 bases, with 10 bases left between them. Germline CDR1 and CDR2: SGHTA and FQGNSA. This CDR3 region has 16 residues. The CDR3 DNA sequence: TGTGCCAGCAGCTTAGGGCCAGCACTAGCCAAAAACATTCAGTACTTC. Translation gives CASSLGPALAKNIQYF.